This is a list of T cell receptor beta chains from one sample in a study. TCRdb re-called the multiplex PCR reads with MiXCR, one entry per CDR3 protein. The sample consists of a few hundred distinct CDR3 sequences, around 20% of them appearing once. The source material was tumor-infiltrating Tregs sorted from the breast tumor. Receptor source: a female donor with breast cancer. Both conserved end residues are part of each CDR3. D genes are given only for firm matches. Expanded clones get a size class; other rows say once, few or many, or leave the size out.

d_call clone_size j_call v_call cdr3_nt cdr3_aa
NA medium-sized TRBJ1-2 TRBV12-3/TRBV12-4 TGTGCCAGCAGCCAGACGACTAACTATGGCTACACCTTC CASSQTTNYGYTF
NA large TRBJ1-2 TRBV12-3/TRBV12-4 TGTGCCAGCAGTTCAGGGGAGGGCTACACCTTC CASSSGEGYTF
TRBD1 NA TRBJ1-2 TRBV12-3/TRBV12-4 TGTGCCAGCAGGACCGATTACCGGGACAGCTATGGCTACACCTTC CASRTDYRDSYGYTF
NA large TRBJ1-2 TRBV12-3/TRBV12-4 TGTGCCAGCACTATTCAACAGGGAAGTGGCTACACCTTC CASTIQQGSGYTF
NA NA TRBJ1-2 TRBV12-3/TRBV12-4 TGTGCCAGCAGTATGGACTCTAACTATGGCTACACCTTC CASSMDSNYGYTF
NA medium-sized TRBJ1-2 TRBV12-3/TRBV12-4 TGTGCCAGCAGTTTAACTGGGGTGGCGAACTATGGCTACACCTTC CASSLTGVANYGYTF
NA large TRBJ1-2 TRBV12-3/TRBV12-4 TGTGCCAGCAGACGTACAGGGTCCTATGGCTACACCTTC CASRRTGSYGYTF
NA large TRBJ1-2 TRBV12-3/TRBV12-4 TGTGCCAGCAGTTCCCAGGGAGGCTACTATGGCTACACCTTC CASSSQGGYYGYTF